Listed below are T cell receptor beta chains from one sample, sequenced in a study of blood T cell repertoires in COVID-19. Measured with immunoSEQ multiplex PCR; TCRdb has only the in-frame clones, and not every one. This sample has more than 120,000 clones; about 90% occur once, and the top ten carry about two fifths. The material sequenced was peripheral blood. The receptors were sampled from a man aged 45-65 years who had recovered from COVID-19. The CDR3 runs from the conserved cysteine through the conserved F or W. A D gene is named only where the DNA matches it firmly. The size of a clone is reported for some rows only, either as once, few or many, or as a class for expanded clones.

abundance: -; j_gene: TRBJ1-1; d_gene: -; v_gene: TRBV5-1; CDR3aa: CASSLAYRGANTEAFF; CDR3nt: TGCGCCAGCAGCTTGGCCTACCGGGGGGCGAACACTGAAGCTTTCTTT
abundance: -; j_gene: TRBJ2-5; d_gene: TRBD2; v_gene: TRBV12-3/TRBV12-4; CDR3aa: CASTTSGSQTQYF; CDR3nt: TGTGCCAGCACGACTAGCGGGTCGCAGACCCAGTACTTC
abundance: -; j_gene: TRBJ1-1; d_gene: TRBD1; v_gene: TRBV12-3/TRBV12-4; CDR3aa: CASSLDRGPEAFF; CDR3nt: TGTGCCAGCAGTTTAGACAGGGGACCTGAAGCTTTCTTT
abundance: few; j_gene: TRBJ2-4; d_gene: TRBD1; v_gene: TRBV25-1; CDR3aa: CASAGQGKNIQYF; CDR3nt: TGTGCCAGCGCGGGACAGGGAAAAAACATTCAGTACTTC
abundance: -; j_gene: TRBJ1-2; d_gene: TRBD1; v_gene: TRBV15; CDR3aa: CATSRDRGREDGYTF; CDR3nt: TGTGCCACCAGCAGGGACAGGGGGCGCGAAGATGGCTACACCTTC
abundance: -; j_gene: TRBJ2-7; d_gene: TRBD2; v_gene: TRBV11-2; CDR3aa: CASSLEGQGGLEQYF; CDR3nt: TGTGCCAGCAGCTTAGAAGGCCAGGGAGGGCTCGAGCAGTACTTC
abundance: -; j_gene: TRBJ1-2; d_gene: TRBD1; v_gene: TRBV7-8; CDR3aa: CASSLDNRGYGYTF; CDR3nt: TGTGCCAGCAGCTTAGACAACAGGGGCTATGGCTACACCTTC
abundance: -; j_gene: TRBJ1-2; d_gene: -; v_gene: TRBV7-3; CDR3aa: CASSLTRETYGYIF; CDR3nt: TGTGCCAGCAGCTTAACACGGGAAACCTATGGCTACATCTTC
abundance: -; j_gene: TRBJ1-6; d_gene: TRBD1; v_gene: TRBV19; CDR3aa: CASSIERQGLHF; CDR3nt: TGTGCCAGTAGTATAGAGCGACAGGGGCTCCACTTT
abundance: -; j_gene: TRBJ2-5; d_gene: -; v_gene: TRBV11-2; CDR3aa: CASSPGRGPAPETQYF; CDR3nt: TGTGCCAGCAGCCCCGGCAGGGGTCCCGCCCCCGAGACCCAGTACTTC
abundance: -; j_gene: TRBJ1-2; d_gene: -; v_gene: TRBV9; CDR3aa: CASSVGIDYGYTF; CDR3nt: TGTGCCAGCAGCGTAGGAATAGACTATGGCTACACCTTC
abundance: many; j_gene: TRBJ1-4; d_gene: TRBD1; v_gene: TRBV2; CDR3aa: CASRRPGTGGEKLFF; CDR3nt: TGTGCCAGCAGGCGCCCCGGGACAGGGGGAGAAAAACTGTTTTTT
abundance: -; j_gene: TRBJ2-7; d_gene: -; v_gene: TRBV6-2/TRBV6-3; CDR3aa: CASSYGRTASSYEQYF; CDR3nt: TGTGCCAGCAGTTACGGACGGACAGCTTCCTCCTACGAGCAGTACTTC
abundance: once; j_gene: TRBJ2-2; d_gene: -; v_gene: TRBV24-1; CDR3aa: CATSDTGTQTGELFF; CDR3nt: TGTGCCACCAGTGATACCGGGACTCAGACCGGGGAGCTGTTTTTT
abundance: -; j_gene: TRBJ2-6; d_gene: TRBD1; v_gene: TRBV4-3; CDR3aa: CASSQDGTVNGANVLTF; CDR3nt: TGCGCCAGCAGCCAAGATGGGACAGTGAACGGGGCCAACGTCCTGACTTTC
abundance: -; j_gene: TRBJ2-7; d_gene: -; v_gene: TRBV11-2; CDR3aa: CASSLALTGSYEQYF; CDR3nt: TGTGCCAGCAGCTTAGCGCTTACGGGGTCCTACGAGCAGTACTTC
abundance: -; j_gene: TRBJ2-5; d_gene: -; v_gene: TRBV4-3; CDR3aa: CASSQGGTHQETQYF; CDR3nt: TGCGCCAGCAGCCAAGGCGGCACCCATCAAGAGACCCAGTACTTC
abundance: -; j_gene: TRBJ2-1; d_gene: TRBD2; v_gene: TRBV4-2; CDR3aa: CASSQEVASGWDEQFF; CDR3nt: TGTGCCAGCAGCCAAGAAGTAGCTAGCGGGTGGGATGAGCAGTTCTTC
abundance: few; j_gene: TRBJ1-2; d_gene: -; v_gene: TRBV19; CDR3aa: CASSTRQSLYGYTF; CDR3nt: TGTGCCAGTAGTACCAGACAGAGCCTCTATGGCTACACCTTC
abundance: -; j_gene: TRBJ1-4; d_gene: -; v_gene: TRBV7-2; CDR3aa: CASSPSNEKLFF; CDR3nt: TGTGCCAGCAGCCCCAGTAATGAAAAACTGTTTTTT
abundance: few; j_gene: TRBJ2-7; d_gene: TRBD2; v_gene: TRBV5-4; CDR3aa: CASSAKRGGLYEQYF; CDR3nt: TGTGCCAGCAGCGCGAAGCGGGGGGGCCTCTACGAGCAGTACTTC
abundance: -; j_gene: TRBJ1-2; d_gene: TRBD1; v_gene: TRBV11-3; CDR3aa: CASSPSTGNYGYTF; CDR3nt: TGTGCCAGCAGCCCTTCGACAGGGAACTATGGCTACACCTTC
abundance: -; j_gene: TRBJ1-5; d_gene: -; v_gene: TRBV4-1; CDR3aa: CASSQVMGAGNQPQHF; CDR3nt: TGCGCCAGCAGCCAAGTAATGGGGGCTGGCAATCAGCCCCAGCATTTT
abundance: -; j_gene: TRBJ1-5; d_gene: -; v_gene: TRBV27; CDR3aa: CASSLRTDTNQPQHF; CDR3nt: TGTGCCAGCAGTTTACGGACAGACACCAATCAGCCCCAGCATTTT
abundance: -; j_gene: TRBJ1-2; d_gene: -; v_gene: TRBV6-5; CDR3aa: CASSYTVGNYGYTF; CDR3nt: TGTGCCAGCAGTTATACAGTCGGAAACTATGGCTACACCTTC
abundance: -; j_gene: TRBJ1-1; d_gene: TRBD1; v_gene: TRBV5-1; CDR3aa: CASSLEGQTLNTEAFF; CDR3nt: TGCGCCAGCAGCTTGGAGGGACAGACCCTGAACACTGAAGCTTTCTTT
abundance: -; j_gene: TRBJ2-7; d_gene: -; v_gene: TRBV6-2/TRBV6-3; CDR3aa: CASSYSSRSAEQYF; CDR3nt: TGTGCCAGCAGTTACTCGTCCAGGTCAGCAGAGCAGTACTTC
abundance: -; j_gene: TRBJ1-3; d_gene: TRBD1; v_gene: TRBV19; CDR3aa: CASKAARDSFKSGNTIYF; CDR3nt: TGTGCCAGTAAAGCGGCCCGGGACAGTTTTAAGTCCGGAAACACCATATATTTT
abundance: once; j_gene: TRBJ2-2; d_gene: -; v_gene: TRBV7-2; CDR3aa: CASSFGTGELFF; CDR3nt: TGTGCCAGCAGCTTCGGCACCGGGGAGCTGTTTTTT
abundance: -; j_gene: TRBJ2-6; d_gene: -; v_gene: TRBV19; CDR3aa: CASSTYRDPTGANVLTF; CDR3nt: TGTGCCAGTAGTACCTACAGGGACCCGACTGGGGCCAACGTCCTGACTTTC
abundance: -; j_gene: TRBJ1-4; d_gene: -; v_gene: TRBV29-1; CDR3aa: CSVEMGGRSEKLFF; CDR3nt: TGCAGCGTTGAAATGGGGGGGCGAAGCGAAAAACTGTTTTTT